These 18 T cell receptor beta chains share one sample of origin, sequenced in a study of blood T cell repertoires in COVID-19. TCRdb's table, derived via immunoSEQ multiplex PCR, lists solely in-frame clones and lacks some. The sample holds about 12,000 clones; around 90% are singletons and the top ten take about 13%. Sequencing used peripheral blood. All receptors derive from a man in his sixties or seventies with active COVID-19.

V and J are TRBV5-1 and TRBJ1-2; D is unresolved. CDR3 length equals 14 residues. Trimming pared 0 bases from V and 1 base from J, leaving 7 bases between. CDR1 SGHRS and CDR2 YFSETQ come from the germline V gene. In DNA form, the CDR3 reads TGCGCCAGCAGCTTGGGGTACAGTAACTATGGCTACACCTTC. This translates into CASSLGYSNYGYTF.

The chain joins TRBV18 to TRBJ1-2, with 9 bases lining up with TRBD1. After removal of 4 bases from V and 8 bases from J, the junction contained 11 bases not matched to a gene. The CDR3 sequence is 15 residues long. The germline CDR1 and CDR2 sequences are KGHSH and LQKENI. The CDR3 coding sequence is TGTGCCAGCTCACGAGACCGGGACAGGGATCGCGGCTACACCTTC. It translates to CASSRDRDRDRGYTF.

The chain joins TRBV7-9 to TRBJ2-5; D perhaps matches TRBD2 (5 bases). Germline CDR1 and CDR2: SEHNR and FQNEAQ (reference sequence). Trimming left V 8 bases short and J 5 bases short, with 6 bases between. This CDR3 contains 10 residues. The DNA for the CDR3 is TGTGCCAGCGGAGGCGAGACCCAGTACTTC. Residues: CASGGETQYF.

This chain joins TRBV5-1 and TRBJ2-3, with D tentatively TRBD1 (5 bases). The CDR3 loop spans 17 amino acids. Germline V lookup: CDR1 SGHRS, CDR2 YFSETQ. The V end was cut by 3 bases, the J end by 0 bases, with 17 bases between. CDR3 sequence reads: CASSWGVGIRSTDTQYF. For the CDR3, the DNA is TGCGCCAGCAGCTGGGGCGTTGGTATCCGAAGCACAGATACGCAGTATTTT.

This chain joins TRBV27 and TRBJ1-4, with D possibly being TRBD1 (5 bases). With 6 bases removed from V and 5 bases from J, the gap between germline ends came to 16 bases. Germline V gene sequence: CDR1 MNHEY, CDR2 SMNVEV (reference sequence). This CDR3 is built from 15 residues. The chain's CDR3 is CASSNTGRRNEKLFF. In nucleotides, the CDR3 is TGTGCCAGCAGCAATACAGGAAGGAGAAATGAAAAACTGTTTTTT.

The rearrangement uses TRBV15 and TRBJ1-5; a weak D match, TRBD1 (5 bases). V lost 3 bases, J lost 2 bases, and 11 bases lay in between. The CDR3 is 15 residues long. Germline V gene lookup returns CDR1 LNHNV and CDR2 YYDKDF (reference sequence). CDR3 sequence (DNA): TGTGCCACCAGCAGGACGTCGGGGGGCAATCAGCCCCAGCATTTT. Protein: CATSRTSGGNQPQHF.

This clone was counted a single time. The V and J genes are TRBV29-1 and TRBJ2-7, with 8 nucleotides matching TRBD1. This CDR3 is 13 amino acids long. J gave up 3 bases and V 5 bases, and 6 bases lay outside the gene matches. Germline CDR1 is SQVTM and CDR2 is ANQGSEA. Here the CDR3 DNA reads TGCAGCGTTACAACTACAGGGGGCTACGAGCAGTACTTC. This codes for CSVTTTGGYEQYF.

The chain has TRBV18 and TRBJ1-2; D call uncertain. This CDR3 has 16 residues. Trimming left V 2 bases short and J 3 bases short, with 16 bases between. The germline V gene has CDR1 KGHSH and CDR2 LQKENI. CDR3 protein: CASSPVVLGGYYGYTF. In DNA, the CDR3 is TGTGCCAGCTCACCAGTGGTACTAGGAGGATACTATGGCTACACCTTC.

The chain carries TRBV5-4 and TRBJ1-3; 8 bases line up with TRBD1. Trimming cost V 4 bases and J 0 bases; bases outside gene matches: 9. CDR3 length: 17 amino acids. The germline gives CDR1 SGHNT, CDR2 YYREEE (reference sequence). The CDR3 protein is CASSAGAGGRSGNTIYF. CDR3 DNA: TGTGCCAGCAGCGCGGGGGCAGGGGGCCGCTCTGGAAACACCATATATTTT.

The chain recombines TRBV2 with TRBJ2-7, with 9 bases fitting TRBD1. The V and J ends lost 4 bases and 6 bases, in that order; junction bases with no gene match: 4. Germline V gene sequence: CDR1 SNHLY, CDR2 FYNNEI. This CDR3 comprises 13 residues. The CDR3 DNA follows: TGTGCCAGCAGTGGGGACAGGGAAGCCGAGCAGTACTTC. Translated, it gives CASSGDREAEQYF.

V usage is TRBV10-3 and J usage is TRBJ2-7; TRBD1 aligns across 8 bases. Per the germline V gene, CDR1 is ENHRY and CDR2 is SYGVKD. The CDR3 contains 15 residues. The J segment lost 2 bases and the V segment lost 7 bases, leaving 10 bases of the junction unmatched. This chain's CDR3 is CAIKKGQEAAYEQYF. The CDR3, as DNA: TGTGCCATCAAAAAGGGACAGGAGGCAGCCTACGAGCAGTACTTC.

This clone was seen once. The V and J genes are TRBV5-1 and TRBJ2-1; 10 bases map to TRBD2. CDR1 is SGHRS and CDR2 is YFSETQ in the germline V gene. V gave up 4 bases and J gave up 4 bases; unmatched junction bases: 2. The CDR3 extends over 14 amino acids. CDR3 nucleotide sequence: TGCGCCAGCAGCCGGACTAGCGGATACAATGAGCAGTTCTTC. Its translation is CASSRTSGYNEQFF.

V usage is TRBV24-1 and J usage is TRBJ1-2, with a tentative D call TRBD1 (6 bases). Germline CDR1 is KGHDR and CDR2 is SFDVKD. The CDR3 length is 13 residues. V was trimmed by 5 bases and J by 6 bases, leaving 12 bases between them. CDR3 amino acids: CATSAWTEDGYTF. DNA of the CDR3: TGTGCCACCAGTGCCTGGACAGAAGATGGCTACACCTTC.

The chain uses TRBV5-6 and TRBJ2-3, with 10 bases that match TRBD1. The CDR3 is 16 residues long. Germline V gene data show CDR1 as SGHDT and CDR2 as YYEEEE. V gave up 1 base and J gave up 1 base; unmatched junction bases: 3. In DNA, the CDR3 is TGTGCCAGCAGCTTGTACGGGACAGGGGGCACAGATACGCAGTATTTT. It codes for CASSLYGTGGTDTQYF.

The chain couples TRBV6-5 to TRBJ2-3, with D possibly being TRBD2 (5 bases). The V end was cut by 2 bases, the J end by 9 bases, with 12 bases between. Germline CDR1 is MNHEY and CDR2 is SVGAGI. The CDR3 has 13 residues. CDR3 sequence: CASSYPDSRTQYF. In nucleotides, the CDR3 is TGTGCCAGCAGTTACCCGGACTCCCGCACGCAGTATTTT.

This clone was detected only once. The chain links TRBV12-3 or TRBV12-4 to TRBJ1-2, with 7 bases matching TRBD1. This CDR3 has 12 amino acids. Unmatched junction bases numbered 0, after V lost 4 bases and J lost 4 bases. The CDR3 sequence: CASSYRGYGYTF. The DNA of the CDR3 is TGTGCCAGCAGTTACAGGGGCTATGGCTACACCTTC.

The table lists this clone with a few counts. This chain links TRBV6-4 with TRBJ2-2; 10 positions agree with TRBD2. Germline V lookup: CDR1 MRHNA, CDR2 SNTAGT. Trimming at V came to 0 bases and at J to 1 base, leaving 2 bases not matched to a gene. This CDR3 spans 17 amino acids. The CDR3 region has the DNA TGTGCCAGCAGTGACTCTAGGACTAGCGGGAACACCGGGGAGCTGTTTTTT. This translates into CASSDSRTSGNTGELFF.

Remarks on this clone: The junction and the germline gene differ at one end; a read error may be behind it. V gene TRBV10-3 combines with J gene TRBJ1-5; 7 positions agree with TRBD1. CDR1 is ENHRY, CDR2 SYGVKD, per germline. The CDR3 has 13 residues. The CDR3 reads CAISESTPGQPYF. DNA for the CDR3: TGTGCCATCAGTGAGTCCACACCGGGACAGCCATATTTT.